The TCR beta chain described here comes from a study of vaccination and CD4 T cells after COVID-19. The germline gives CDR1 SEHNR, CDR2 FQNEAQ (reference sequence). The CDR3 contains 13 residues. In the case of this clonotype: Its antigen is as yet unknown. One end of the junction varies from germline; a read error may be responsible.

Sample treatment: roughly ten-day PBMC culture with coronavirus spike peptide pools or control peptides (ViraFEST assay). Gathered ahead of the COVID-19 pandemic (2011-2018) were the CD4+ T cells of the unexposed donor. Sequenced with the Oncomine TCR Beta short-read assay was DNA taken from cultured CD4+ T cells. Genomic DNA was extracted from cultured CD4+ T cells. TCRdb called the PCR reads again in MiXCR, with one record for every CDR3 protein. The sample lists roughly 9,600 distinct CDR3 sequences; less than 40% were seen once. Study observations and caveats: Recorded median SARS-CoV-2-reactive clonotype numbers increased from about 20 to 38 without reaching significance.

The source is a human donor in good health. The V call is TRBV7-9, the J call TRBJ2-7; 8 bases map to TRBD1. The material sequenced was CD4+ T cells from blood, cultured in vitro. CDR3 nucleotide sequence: TGCGCCAGCATGAGGACAGGGAATGACGAGCAGTACTTC. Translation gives CASMRTGNDEQYF.